These T cell receptor beta chains were read from a single sample in a study of T cell responses to AZD1222 COVID-19 vaccine. Some clones are missing from TCRdb's copy, which holds only in-frame ones; the method was immunoSEQ multiplex PCR. The sample contains about 160,000 clones, over 80% of which appear only once. The specimen comprised peripheral blood, sampled on day 0 of AZD1222 vaccination. The receptors were gathered from an adult in good health. Both conserved end residues are part of each CDR3. A D gene is named only where the DNA matches it firmly. Rows give clone size only sometimes, using once, few, many, or a class for an expanded clone.

clone size,D gene,J gene,V gene,CDR3 protein,CDR3 DNA
.,.,TRBJ2-7,TRBV27,CASSLGGPYEQYF,TGTGCCAGCAGTTTAGGCGGTCCCTACGAGCAGTACTTC
.,.,TRBJ1-5,TRBV5-5,CASSLAGATTNQPQHF,TGTGCCAGCAGCTTAGCAGGGGCGACCACCAATCAGCCCCAGCATTTT
.,.,TRBJ1-3,TRBV21-1,CASSPPEPGQGSNTIYF,TGTGCCAGCAGCCCCCCCGAGCCGGGACAGGGGTCAAACACCATATATTTT
once,.,TRBJ1-1,TRBV6-5,CASSRPAVNTEAFF,TGTGCCAGCAGTCGACCCGCGGTGAACACTGAAGCTTTCTTT
.,.,TRBJ2-7,TRBV11-3,CASSLEGAGHEQYF,TGTGCCAGCAGCTTAGAAGGGGCGGGGCACGAGCAGTACTTC
.,.,TRBJ1-5,TRBV5-1,CASSFAGDSNQPQHF,TGCGCCAGCAGCTTCGCAGGGGATAGCAATCAGCCCCAGCATTTT
.,.,TRBJ1-5,TRBV10-2,CASSDFGNGGNQPQHF,TGCGCCAGCAGTGATTTTGGTAACGGGGGCAATCAGCCCCAGCATTTT
.,.,TRBJ1-4,TRBV4-3,CASSQEYRTNEKLFF,TGCGCCAGCAGCCAAGAATATCGGACTAATGAAAAACTGTTTTTT
.,.,TRBJ2-2,TRBV6-5,CASSYRGAGELFF,TGTGCCAGCAGTTACAGAGGGGCCGGGGAGCTGTTTTTT
.,TRBD2,TRBJ2-7,TRBV6-6,CASSAGEWQFKYEQYF,TGTGCCAGCAGTGCGGGAGAATGGCAATTTAAATACGAGCAGTACTTC
.,.,TRBJ1-2,TRBV3-1/TRBV3-2,CASSQVRGTYGYTF,TGTGCCAGCAGCCAAGTTCGGGGTACTTATGGCTACACCTTC
.,.,TRBJ2-5,TRBV5-6,CASSFGQGWETQYF,TGTGCCAGCAGCTTTGGGCAGGGGTGGGAGACCCAGTACTTC
.,TRBD2,TRBJ2-1,TRBV7-3,CASSLVSGSSYNEQFF,TGTGCCAGCAGCCTGGTGAGCGGGAGCTCCTACAATGAGCAGTTCTTC
.,.,TRBJ2-1,TRBV9,CASSVGGGSIEQFF,TGTGCCAGCAGCGTAGGAGGGGGTTCGATTGAGCAGTTCTTC
.,.,TRBJ2-2,TRBV6-6,CASSYYNTGELFF,TGTGCCAGCAGTTACTACAACACCGGGGAGCTGTTTTTT
.,.,TRBJ1-5,TRBV6-6,CASSYSAPQHF,TGTGCCAGCAGTTACTCGGCCCCTCAGCATTTT
.,.,TRBJ2-5,TRBV20-1,CSASITGRKETQYF,TGCAGTGCTAGTATTACAGGGCGGAAAGAGACCCAGTACTTC
.,.,TRBJ2-5,TRBV6-2/TRBV6-3,CASSYSSLGWQETQYF,TGTGCCAGCAGTTACTCATCTCTGGGATGGCAAGAGACCCAGTACTTC
few,TRBD1,TRBJ2-7,TRBV6-5,CASRDRPSYEQYF,TGTGCCAGCAGGGACAGGCCATCCTACGAGCAGTACTTC
.,TRBD2,TRBJ2-3,TRBV5-1,CASSLTSGSTDTQYF,TGCGCCAGCAGCCTAACTAGCGGGAGTACAGATACGCAGTATTTT
once,.,TRBJ1-2,TRBV5-4,CASKIKAEAPRGYGYTF,TGTGCCAGCAAGATAAAAGCAGAGGCCCCGAGGGGATATGGCTACACCTTC
once,TRBD2,TRBJ2-7,TRBV3-1/TRBV3-2,CASSRGLAGVYEQYF,TGTGCCAGCAGCCGGGGACTAGCGGGAGTATACGAGCAGTACTTC
.,.,TRBJ2-5,TRBV15,CATSRARRETQYF,TGTGCCACCAGCAGAGCTAGAAGGGAGACCCAGTACTTC
.,TRBD1,TRBJ1-6,TRBV6-1,CASSEITGDNSPLHF,TGTGCCAGCAGTGAAATAACAGGGGACAATTCACCCCTCCACTTT
.,TRBD1,TRBJ2-7,TRBV7-2,CASSYSGDSSYEQYF,TGTGCCAGCAGCTACTCTGGGGACAGCTCCTACGAGCAGTACTTC